Listed below are T cell receptor beta chains from one sample, sequenced in a study of cytomegalovirus exposure and HLA in healthy donors. The method was immunoSEQ multiplex PCR; TCRdb's version includes in-frame clones alone and lacks a portion of them. The sample includes tens of thousands of clones, about nine tenths of them seen just once. The sample taken for sequencing was PBMCs. Every receptor here comes from a woman in her forties in good health and CMV-seropositive. Both conserved end residues are trimmed from each CDR3. Clone size is stated in some rows and not others, as once, few, many or a class when expanded.

V gene,J gene,CDR3 length,clone size,CDR3 protein
TRBV6-1,TRBJ2-7,12,many,ASSPTGTHYEQY
TRBV4-1,TRBJ1-6,13,.,ASSRIGGQGSPLH
TRBV7-2,TRBJ2-5,13,.,ASSRGGTRQETQY
TRBV7-2,TRBJ2-7,12,.,ASSLVQGLNEQY
TRBV4-3,TRBJ2-1,13,.,ASSPAWVSGNEQF
TRBV19,TRBJ1-6,15,.,ASSSPGQGAYNSPLH
TRBV9,TRBJ2-1,17,.,ASSVGSTSGGYSYNEQF
TRBV10-1,TRBJ2-7,12,.,ASRQDRTSGEQY
TRBV7-2,TRBJ2-7,12,.,ASSLLNSYYEQY
TRBV7-6,TRBJ1-6,12,.,ASSQQGDNSPLH
TRBV5-1,TRBJ1-2,12,once,ASSPTGGDYGYT
TRBV6-1,TRBJ1-3,13,.,ASSGRTASGNTIY
TRBV4-1,TRBJ2-3,11,.,ASSHQGTDTQY
TRBV5-4,TRBJ1-2,11,.,ASSYGTVYGYT
TRBV30,TRBJ1-5,13,.,AWSPGQGYNQPQH
TRBV6-1,TRBJ2-3,14,.,ASSEALAGGSDTQY
TRBV5-1,TRBJ1-5,14,.,ASSLDSGSGNQPQH
TRBV2,TRBJ1-1,10,.,ASRGQNTEAF
TRBV30,TRBJ2-1,11,.,AWSVMEGRGQF
TRBV7-9,TRBJ2-1,14,.,ASSYVYGGSNNEQF
TRBV5-1,TRBJ2-3,13,.,ASSLRGQGTDTQY
TRBV7-3,TRBJ2-7,12,.,ASSPSQGTSEQY
TRBV4-3,TRBJ1-1,14,.,ASSPGNLGMNTEAF
TRBV7-8,TRBJ1-1,12,.,ASSYQGGGTEAF
TRBV27,TRBJ1-2,11,.,ASSWGQGYGYT
TRBV9,TRBJ2-3,11,.,ASSVNRADTQY
TRBV10-2,TRBJ1-5,13,.,ASGETRELRQPQH
TRBV14,TRBJ1-6,12,once,ASSQVGRNSPLH
TRBV5-1,TRBJ2-7,15,.,ASSFKQGRPGQPEQY
TRBV7-3,TRBJ2-2,16,.,ASSPTVWATGNTGELF
TRBV6-6,TRBJ2-7,9,.,ASSIRYEQY
TRBV11-1,TRBJ1-4,11,.,ASPAGPVGKLF